This TCR beta chain was recovered during a study of cytomegalovirus exposure and HLA in healthy donors (dated by TCRdb to between 2016 and 2019). Study-wide context: An earlier analysis of about 530 of the donors reported 276 Gb of sequence data and 90 million to 120 million unique TCR beta sequences obtained from about 200 million T cells. About 330 gigabases of sequencing data and 75 million to 85 million unique TCR sequences made up an early release that covered 640 HLA-typed donors. The genetic ancestry cluster associated with self-reported Caucasian donors included 80% to 90% of the 350 to 500 genotyped donors. The study was designed to test whether signatures of past pathogen exposure could be identified by cataloging public T cell receptors. The study profiled the T cell repertoires of hundreds of subjects by immunosequencing and related them to cytomegalovirus serostatus. In addition to the first cohort of hundreds of subjects, a separate validation cohort of under 150 different subjects was used. The study combined high-throughput TCR immunosequencing, statistical association of individual TCRs with disease status, and machine learning to predict cytomegalovirus infection status. In a later analysis, previously published TCR beta repertoires from 550 to 700 donors were re-analyzed and high-resolution HLA genotyping was added so that TCR occurrence patterns could be studied. In the later analysis, no new phenotypic data were used to find candidate immune exposures; instead, reliance was placed on TCR beta sequences and their occurrence across donors. An earlier analysis of fewer than 700 of the donors applied high-throughput TCR beta sequencing to assess whether each TCR beta V gene segment acted as functional or pseudogenic. Donor age, sex, ethnicity and CMV serostatus were compiled alongside the repertoire data. In a later genetic analysis, genome-wide SNP genotypes for about 55% of the roughly 670 donors were used, and that subset was treated as a discovery cohort. Every repertoire in the discovery cohort had been generated on one and the same sequencing platform. Both class I and class II loci were covered by HLA typing, at four-digit resolution. Typing coverage differed by locus: A, B, C, DRB1 and DQB1 were typed in roughly 620-630 donors, DQA1 in about 550, DPA1 in over 600, and DPB1 in 450 to 490. About 5 DR-DQ haplotypes were handled as single units for association and clustering, since linkage in the cohort was strong. Across 398 genotyped donors of the cohort, an average of 235,054 unique TCR beta nucleotide sequences per donor were sequenced, and around 19% of those sequences were non-productive. The research as a whole found: In vitro tests confirmed that a few of the cytomegalovirus-associated TCR beta chains recognize cytomegalovirus antigens. According to a later analysis, parvovirus B19, influenza, CMV and Epstein-Barr virus appeared linked to several top co-occurrence clusters. When HLA alleles, especially DR and DQ, strongly co-occurred, attributing TCR associations to individual alleles was difficult. The 87-base-pair reads could not distinguish some IMGT-functional V segments, including TRBV6-2 and TRBV6-3, so those segments were excluded. A total of about 180 TCR beta chains were listed by the study as associated with cytomegalovirus. Linkage disequilibrium might explain the correlated functional status among segregating V segments, but an unknown experimental factor could not be ruled out. Specific HLA alleles were associated with 15,000 to 20,000 TCR beta sequences at a false discovery rate of 0.05 in a later analysis. According to a later analysis, TCR association rates differed among HLA loci, with DRB1 alleles showing the most associated TCRs and HLA-C alleles showing the fewest. Immune exposure information for the cohort was limited to CMV serostatus. In an earlier analysis of fewer than 750 of the donors, most TCR beta V segments were observed in productive rearrangements about 87% or about 30% of the time, broadly matching IMGT annotations. Compared with equally common non-associated chains, HLA-associated TCR beta chains in a later analysis were more clonally expanded and had lower generation probabilities. Most TCR sequences were seen in very few donors, while some public TCRs were found in many individuals. Roughly uniform sequencing depth across donors was assumed in presence/absence analyses, although this assumption may not hold. Over 15 rarely observed V segments, including chromosome 9 orphons, were excluded from the earlier analysis of approximately 500 of the donors because counts were too low. According to a later genetic analysis, donors in an Asian-associated ancestry cluster had fewer N-insertions in productive TCRs than the approximately 670-donor mean. Because some donors lacked HLA typing at each locus, the association tests relied only on the typed subset. A further reported finding was that TCR beta sequences accurately predicted the HLA-A and HLA-B alleles for most subjects in the first cohort. It was suggested by the authors that the approach could potentially be generalized to other disease states and immunological phenotypes. V-gene and J-gene trimming of TCR beta chains was associated with a missense DCLRE1C variant in a later genetic analysis, and the association was replicated in an independent cohort. In a later analysis, most CMV-associated TCR beta chains were found to appear HLA-restricted, with HLA associations seemingly driven largely by CMV exposure. The classifier was reported to diagnose cytomegalovirus status with high specificity and sensitivity in both the original cohort and the validation cohort. In this cohort, only TCR beta chains were sequenced, and detectable features were limited by the absence of alpha or paired-chain data. A cluster of highly shared sequence variants was judged likely to represent a technical artifact of the sequencing pipeline.

The germline V gene (reference sequence) specifies SEHNR as CDR1 and FQNEAQ as CDR2. The CDR3 sequence holds 13 residues, the cysteine and phenylalanine included. Of the read, only the CDR3 DNA is kept; its 39 bases are in frame from base 1. The V end loses 1 base and the J end loses 6 bases, and a stretch of 9 bases separates them. Concerning this clone itself: The antigen it binds to is not known. No much larger clone is present one base from it, and per-base qualities are unavailable.

In total, approximately 610 healthy bone marrow donors made up the cohort. All cohort members were sampled while nominally healthy, although unrecorded immune exposures were likely present. The donor was CMV seronegative and was included in the group of 352 seronegative cohort members. A peripheral blood sample was collected from each donor, and TCR beta sequencing was performed on peripheral blood mononuclear cells. The Qiagen DNeasy Blood Extraction Kit was used to extract genomic DNA from the blood cell samples. To prepare the library, the immunoSEQ multiplex PCR assay was applied. The multiplex PCR relied on a mix of 60 forward primers for TCR Vbeta segments and 13 reverse primers for TCR Jbeta segments. The CDR3 region of rearranged TCR beta genes was amplified from genomic DNA by a multiplex PCR assay. On the Illumina HiSeq System, the amplified TCR beta libraries were sequenced as 87-base-pair reads. The authors processed their data as follows. A later analysis counted 65 million to 90 million unique TCR beta chains across the 640 or so repertoires, and 9 million to 14 million of these chains were shared by at least two donors. A nearest-neighbor algorithm error-corrected the raw reads and collapsed the reads into unique sequences, merging closely related sequences to remove PCR and sequencing errors. To assign V, D and J gene segments, CDR3 sequences were aligned to IMGT reference sequences. For a sequence to be retained, at least a six-nucleotide match to both a V gene segment and a J gene segment was required. Rearrangements were called productive when the CDR3 lacked stop codons and stayed in frame with V and J; all others were non-productive. CDR3 was defined according to IMGT convention as the region running from the second conserved V-encoded cysteine to the conserved J-encoded phenylalanine. Sequences without an unambiguous match to a single V gene segment were excluded from the earlier analysis of several hundred of the donors. In an earlier analysis of some 590 of the donors, V segments were called functional above 56.7% productive rearrangements and were called segregating when the between-donor standard deviation exceeded 5%. A statistical classification framework was developed to diagnose cytomegalovirus status using the catalog of TCR beta chain sequences. In a later analysis, V and J genes were assigned by comparing TCR nucleotide sequences against IMGT/GENE-DB human TR gene sequences. The TCRdist pipeline was used in a later analysis to assign CDR3 sequences and most-parsimonious VDJ recombination scenarios. In a later analysis, each TCR beta chain was defined by its CDR3 amino acid sequence together with its V-gene family, and reads lacking a unique V-gene family were excluded. To address suspected cross-contamination and a sequencing artifact, a later analysis removed a few hundred highly shared, low-generation-probability nucleotide sequences. A later analysis calculated a clonal expansion index for each public chain from normalized within-repertoire ranks of inferred template counts. In a later analysis, generation probabilities were computed with a VDJ recombination model fitted to out-of-frame rearrangements, and the resulting probabilities were checked against IGoR. Hypergeometric tests were used in a later analysis to score TCR-TCR, TCR-HLA and TCR-CMV co-occurrence, with a repertoire-size bias correction applied to the TCR pairs. A later analysis estimated false discovery rates by permuting HLA or CMV assignments 20 times. In a later analysis, co-occurring TCRs were grouped using DBSCAN, with TCRdist sequence similarity added in when clustering inside HLA-allele-positive subsets. Repertoires with fewer than 30,000 or more than 120,000 public chains, plus five repertoires with anomalous nucleotide sharing, were excluded from co-occurrence clustering. TCRdb stores this immuneACCESS table with in-frame sequences only. Part of the clones is absent; in the studies checked, under half of the shortfall reflects unresolved V genes, and no reason is known for the rest. The V and J calls and the clone size are those of that table, but D and trimming were determined from the DNA. The sample table lists 95,000 to 100,000 clones, 76% of them with a count of one. The top ten constitute roughly 4% of the sample.

Sample: PBMCs. This sequence was found in a man between 35 and 55 years old in good health and CMV-seronegative. The chain is assembled from TRBV7-9 and TRBJ1-1; the D gene remains uncertain. The CDR3 region: CASSLVAGSEAFF. Here is the DNA: TGTGCCAGCAGCTTAGTAGCGGGCTCTGAAGCTTTCTTT.